In its sample, the clone carrying this T cell receptor beta chain was seen many times. Antigen unknown. The data belong to a study of molecular identifiers for immune sequencing clone quantification. With listed TCR primers and previously described methods, bulk TCR libraries were prepared. TCRdb re-derived calls from the PCR reads in MiXCR, one entry per CDR3 protein. The sample lists roughly 65,000 distinct CDR3 sequences; about a sixth were seen once. The germline V and J ends were trimmed by 5 bases and 4 bases, with 12 bases remaining between them. The V gene's germline CDR1 is MDHEN and CDR2 SYDVKM. The CDR3 contains 14 residues. General study points: Should identical TCR molecules share a barcode, the sizes of highly expanded clones could be underestimated. It was shown that clones above 20 RNA copies held over 97% of effector molecules, but under 1% in naive cells.

The sequenced material came from naive CD8+ T cells from blood, with Jurkat cell RNA spiked in. Noted subset: FACS-sorted CD8+CD4-CCR7+CD45RA+ naive T cells. The sequence derives from a human donor in good health. Some libraries in this study had Jurkat cell RNA spiked in. This chain joins TRBV28 and TRBJ1-3, with D possibly TRBD1 on 6 matching bases. CDR3 in amino acids: CASSPTGLGNTIYF. DNA for the CDR3: TGTGCCAGCAGTCCAACAGGGCTCGGAAACACCATATATTTT. Based on the CDR3 plus reference TRBV28 and TRBJ1-3, the full variable domain is DVKVTQSSRYLVKRTGEKVFLECVQDMDHENMFWYRQDPGLGLRLIYFSYDVKMKEKGDIPEGYSVSREKKERFSLILESASTNQTSMYLCASSPTGLGNTIYFGEGSWLTVV.